This T cell receptor beta chain was observed in a study of blood T cell repertoires in COVID-19. Study in general: The United States, Italy and Spain provided the acute and convalescent COVID-19 samples.

TCRdb's table, derived via immunoSEQ multiplex PCR, lists solely in-frame clones and lacks some. The data hold around 150,000 clones, with 70% to 90% observed a single time. Per germline, CDR1 SGDLS and CDR2 YYNGEE. The V and J ends lost 0 bases and 1 base, in that order; junction bases with no gene match: 5. The CDR3 has 16 amino acids. The sequencing input was peripheral blood. The chain combines TRBV9 with TRBJ1-1; 8 nucleotides match TRBD1. This receptor was identified in a man between 60 and 70 years old with acute or convalescent COVID-19. CDR3: CASSVDSQGANTEAFF. The CDR3 nucleotides read TGTGCCAGCAGCGTAGATAGCCAGGGGGCGAACACTGAAGCTTTCTTT.